This TCR beta chain is drawn from a study of T cell responses to AZD1222 COVID-19 vaccine. Sequenced by immunoSEQ multiplex PCR; TCRdb stores in-frame clones only, minus some. Of some 120,000 clones in the sample, 70% to 90% were seen once. V lost 4 bases and J lost 3; bases outside the gene matches: 4. The CDR3 covers 14 residues. Germline loops: CDR1 SGHNT, CDR2 YYREEE (reference sequence). The chain combines TRBV5-4 with TRBJ2-5; 9 bases agree with TRBD1. This TCR was sampled from an adult in good health. Sequencing was performed on peripheral blood, taken on day 0 of AZD1222 vaccination. CDR3: CASSNRGREETQYF. The CDR3 DNA is TGTGCCAGCAGCAACAGGGGGCGCGAAGAGACCCAGTACTTC.